The present TCR beta chain was sequenced within a study of blood T cell repertoires in COVID-19. The wider study: Samples came from the United States, Italy and Spain, spanning acute and convalescent COVID-19. Sources were T cells, B-cell-depleted T cells, or PBMCs; the material itself was cDNA or gDNA.

Trimming left V 7 bases short and J 8 bases short, with 14 bases between. CDR3 length: 12 residues. Germline V gene lookup returns CDR1 ENHRY and CDR2 SYGVKD. The authors' processing: The assay estimated nucleated cells by amplifying reference gene primers. Here immunoSEQ multiplex PCR was the method, and the copy in TCRdb shows in-frame clones only, minus some. Clonal size and the V and J genes are those of that table, whereas D and trimming came from the DNA. There are about 90,000 clones in the sample; approximately 75% occur only once, and approximately 15% lies in the top ten. The sequencing sample was made of peripheral blood. This clonotype originated in a woman of 80 years or more with acute or convalescent COVID-19. The gene calls are TRBV10-3 and TRBJ1-2, with D unclear. The CDR3: CAITPGEGGYTF. DNA of the CDR3: TGTGCCATCACCCCGGGAGAAGGGGGCTACACCTTC.